This T cell receptor beta chain was recovered during a study of T cells in Graves' hyperthyroidism and ophthalmopathy. TCR beta CDR3 regions were amplified from RNA. TCR CDR3 underwent first-round RT-PCR with the HTBI primer set. TCRdb called the multiplex PCR reads again in MiXCR, with one record for every CDR3 protein. The table shows 600,000 to 800,000 distinct CDR3 sequences, with roughly a third occurring only once. Trimming removed 4 bases from V and 8 bases from J, with 23 bases in between. The CDR3 consists of 16 residues. CDR1 and CDR2 from the germline V gene are DFQATT and SNEGSKA (reference sequence).

The rearrangement links TRBV20-1 to TRBJ1-4, with a tentative D call TRBD1 (6 bases). The source material was blood. This clonotype was sampled from a woman aged 40-49 years with Graves' hyperthyroidism. CDR3 DNA: TGCAGTGCTAACGGGGGCGGGCATTCCCAGGGAGAAAAACTGTTTTTT. The encoded protein is CSANGGGHSQGEKLFF.